Shown below are 32 T cell receptor beta chains from a single sample sequenced in a study of neurological immune-mediated disorders. TCRdb fed the 5' RACE reads into MiXCR, producing one record per CDR3 protein. In the table there are around 48,000 distinct CDR3 sequences, 10% of which are singletons. Sequencing was done on a sample of PBMCs. All receptors derive from a woman in her 40s with HTLV-1-associated myelopathy (HAM/TSP).

This clonotype was found many times. For the CDR3, the DNA is TGTGCCAGCCGCCGAGGTATCACGCAGTATTTT. Its translation: CASRRGITQYF. J is TRBJ2-3 and V is TRBV16; D is ambiguous. V lost 8 bases to trimming and J lost 9 bases, with 12 bases between them. The CDR3 consists of 11 residues. Germline V gene data show CDR1 as KGHSY and CDR2 as FQNENV.

This clonotype occurred many times. The chain has TRBV7-9 and TRBJ1-4, with D possibly TRBD1 on 6 matching bases. V dropped 4 bases and J dropped 10 bases, with 19 bases sitting between them. The CDR3 has 15 amino acids. Germline V lookup: CDR1 SEHNR, CDR2 FQNEAQ (reference sequence). Here the CDR3 reads CASSSPDRLYGKLFF. DNA of the CDR3: TGTGCCAGCAGCTCACCAGACAGGCTTTATGGAAAACTGTTTTTT.

The gene calls are TRBV7-7 and TRBJ2-5; a weak D match, TRBD1 (6 bases). The CDR3 extends over 17 amino acids. Germline assignment: CDR1 SSHAT and CDR2 FNYEAQ (reference sequence). The germline V and J ends were trimmed by 1 base and 2 bases, with 17 bases remaining between them. The CDR3 here is CASSLEFEAGEQETQYF. CDR3 sequence (DNA): TGTGCCAGCAGCTTAGAATTCGAGGCAGGGGAACAAGAGACCCAGTACTTC.

At least ten counts were recorded for this clonotype. J is TRBJ2-5 and V is TRBV12-3 or TRBV12-4; D ambiguous. This CDR3 contains 14 residues. The ends were cut back, 5 bases at V and 3 bases at J, with 13 bases in the middle. The CDR3 DNA sequence: TGTGCCAGCAGTAATGATATGAACGAAGAGACCCAGTACTTC. Its translation: CASSNDMNEETQYF.

This clonotype showed up many times. The V gene is TRBV12-3 or TRBV12-4, the J gene TRBJ2-3; D gene unclear. Trimming took 5 bases from V and 2 from J, leaving 11 bases between them. This CDR3 has 14 residues. The CDR3 nucleotides are TGTGCCAGCAGTCCAGGACCGGTCACAGATACGCAGTATTTT. This codes for CASSPGPVTDTQYF.

This clonotype appeared many times. This chain joins TRBV5-1 and TRBJ2-3; 10 bases match TRBD2. With 0 bases clipped from V and 1 base from J, the junction kept 5 bases outside the gene matches. Germline assignment: CDR1 SGHRS and CDR2 YFSETQ. The CDR3 spans 17 residues. CDR3 amino acids: CASSLAGLAGGTDTQYF. The CDR3 nucleotides are TGCGCCAGCAGCTTGGCCGGGCTAGCGGGGGGCACAGATACGCAGTATTTT.

This clonotype showed up just a few times. V and J are TRBV20-1 and TRBJ2-3, with no clear D. The germline V and J ends were trimmed by 4 bases and 2 bases, with 4 bases remaining between them. The CDR3 is 11 residues long. Germline CDR1 is DFQATT and CDR2 is SNEGSKA (reference sequence). The CDR3 region is CSATNTDTQYF. The DNA for the CDR3 is TGCAGTGCTACAAACACAGATACGCAGTATTTT.

The table lists this clonotype with many counts. The chain employs TRBV5-1 and TRBJ2-1; D gene uncertain. V lost 2 bases to trimming and J lost 5 bases, with 14 bases between them. In germline, CDR1 is SGHRS, CDR2 YFSETQ. This CDR3 region has 15 residues. The CDR3 loop is CASSFMTLPNNEQFF. In DNA, the CDR3 is TGCGCCAGCAGCTTCATGACATTGCCCAACAATGAGCAGTTCTTC.

This clonotype was picked up many times. The rearrangement joins TRBV5-1 to TRBJ2-3, with 11 nucleotides matching TRBD2. Germline V gives CDR1 SGHRS, CDR2 YFSETQ. This CDR3 has 15 residues. The V gene end was trimmed by 4 bases and the J gene end by 4 bases; junction bases not matched to a gene: 5. The CDR3 region is CASSPRLAGSDTQYF. Here the CDR3 DNA reads TGCGCCAGCAGCCCGAGACTAGCGGGGTCAGATACGCAGTATTTT. Filled out from reference TRBV5-1 and TRBJ2-3, the complete variable domain reads KAGVTQTPRYLIKTRGQQVTLSCSPISGHRSVSWYQQTPGQGLQFLFEYFSETQRNKGNFPGRFSGRQFSNSRSEMNVSTLELGDSALYLCASSPRLAGSDTQYFGPGTRLTVL.

The table lists this clonotype with many counts. The rearrangement joins TRBV6-6 to TRBJ2-7; tentatively, D is TRBD1 (5 bases). Trimming cost V 6 bases and J 0 bases, with 18 bases left between them. Looked up from germline, CDR1 is MNHNY and CDR2 is SVGAGI (reference sequence). The CDR3 has 16 amino acids. The CDR3 region has the DNA TGTGCCAGCAGCCCCTCTGGGGCGGATACCTCCTACGAGCAGTACTTC. Protein: CASSPSGADTSYEQYF.

With regard to this clonotype: A much larger clone differs from this one at a single base, so this may be a read error. This sequence joins TRBV7-2 and TRBJ2-1, with D hard to call. With 2 bases removed from V and 5 bases from J, the gap between germline ends came to 16 bases. CDR1 and CDR2 from the germline V gene are SGHTA and FQGNSA. There are 16 residues in the CDR3. CDR3 amino acids: CASSLNQPVLHNEQFF. CDR3 coding DNA: TGTGCCAGCAGCTTAAACCAACCGGTGCTCCACAATGAGCAGTTCTTC.

In its sample, this clonotype was seen many times. This chain links TRBV29-1 with TRBJ2-1, with 9 bases identical to TRBD1. V lost 3 bases to trimming and J lost 6 bases; unmatched junction nucleotides: 9. The germline V gene has CDR1 SQVTM and CDR2 ANQGSEA. This CDR3 comprises 15 residues. CDR3 loop: CSVEGPGTGINEQFF. CDR3 sequence (DNA): TGCAGCGTTGAGGGACCCGGGACAGGGATCAATGAGCAGTTCTTC.

The sample holds many counts of this clonotype. The chain is built from TRBV12-3 or TRBV12-4 and TRBJ2-3; 7 bases are shared with TRBD2. V lost 1 base, J lost 2 bases, and 9 bases stayed unmatched. The CDR3 consists of 17 residues. In DNA, the CDR3 is TGTGCCAGCAGTTTAGGGTTTCGGGGGGTTTTCACAGATACGCAGTATTTT. This encodes CASSLGFRGVFTDTQYF.

The table lists this clonotype with many counts. V gene TRBV4-1 combines with J gene TRBJ1-1, with no clear D. The V end lost 0 bases, the J end lost 0 bases, and 8 bases lay between the germline ends. The length of the CDR3 is 15 residues. Germline values: CDR1 MGHRA, CDR2 YSYEKL. CDR3: CASSQDEVMNTEAFF. Written as DNA, the CDR3 is TGCGCCAGCAGCCAAGACGAGGTCATGAACACTGAAGCTTTCTTT.

This clonotype was counted many times. The CDR3 region has the DNA TGTGCCAGCAGTGAAGAGGGGGGACTCTACACAGATACGCAGTATTTT. Its protein is CASSEEGGLYTDTQYF. The V and J genes are TRBV6-1 and TRBJ2-3; D tentatively reads TRBD1 or TRBD2 (6 bases each). The CDR3 runs to 16 residues. Germline-derived CDR1 and CDR2 are MNHNS and SASEGT. V shed 1 base and J shed 2 bases, with 13 bases lying between them.

This clonotype was observed many times. The rearrangement uses TRBV12-3 or TRBV12-4 and TRBJ1-1; a weak D match, TRBD1 (5 bases). V dropped 3 bases and J dropped 1 base, with 6 bases sitting between them. The CDR3 covers 13 residues. CDR3 bases: TGTGCCAGCAGTTTTGGACAGAACACTGAAGCTTTCTTT. Protein: CASSFGQNTEAFF.

This clonotype was recorded at least ten times. The chain uses TRBV5-6 and TRBJ2-1, with 16 nucleotides matching TRBD2. Trimming removed 4 bases from V and 8 bases from J; junction bases left unmatched: 6. The germline V gene encodes CDR1 SGHDT and CDR2 YYEEEE. This CDR3 has 16 residues. CDR3 bases: TGTGCCAGCAGCACGGCCGGGACTAGCGGGGGGGATGAGCAGTTCTTC. It codes for CASSTAGTSGGDEQFF.

This clonotype was recorded many times. The chain uses TRBV14 and TRBJ2-1; tentatively, D is TRBD1 (6 bases). V gave up 0 bases and J gave up 3 bases, with 15 bases separating them. This CDR3 is 17 amino acids long. From germline, CDR1 is SGHDN and CDR2 FVKESK. This CDR3 is CASSQDQARGIYNEQFF. As DNA, the CDR3 is TGTGCCAGCAGCCAAGATCAGGCAAGGGGGATCTACAATGAGCAGTTCTTC.

This clonotype was counted ten times or more. The chain carries TRBV5-1 and TRBJ2-5; TRBD1 matches 7 bases. The CDR3 contains 13 residues. Germline lookup yields CDR1 SGHRS and CDR2 YFSETQ. V dropped 1 base and J dropped 5; count of bases not matched to a gene: 2. The CDR3 loop is CASSLTGAETQYF. The CDR3 DNA is TGCGCCAGCAGCTTGACAGGGGCCGAGACCCAGTACTTC. Supplemented by reference TRBV5-1 and TRBJ2-5, the full variable domain reads KAGVTQTPRYLIKTRGQQVTLSCSPISGHRSVSWYQQTPGQGLQFLFEYFSETQRNKGNFPGRFSGRQFSNSRSEMNVSTLELGDSALYLCASSLTGAETQYFGPGTRLLVL.

There are many counts of this clonotype. V and J are TRBV28 and TRBJ1-5; 9 bases fit TRBD1. Germline lookup yields CDR1 MDHEN and CDR2 SYDVKM. V lost 5 bases to trimming and J lost 6 bases; unmatched junction nucleotides: 8. The length of the CDR3 is 15 residues. Here the CDR3 reads CASSPGQGKGQPQHF. The CDR3 DNA reads as TGTGCCAGCAGTCCGGGACAGGGAAAGGGTCAGCCCCAGCATTTT. The entire variable domain, with the rest obtained from reference TRBV28 and TRBJ1-5, is as follows: DVKVTQSSRYLVKRTGEKVFLECVQDMDHENMFWYRQDPGLGLRLIYFSYDVKMKEKGDIPEGYSVSREKKERFSLILESASTNQTSMYLCASSPGQGKGQPQHFGDGTRLSIL.

This clonotype was observed many times. V gene TRBV7-9 combines with J gene TRBJ2-5; possible D gene TRBD2, 6 bases. From germline, CDR1 is SEHNR and CDR2 FQNEAQ (reference sequence). The CDR3 extends over 13 amino acids. The V end was cut by 2 bases, the J end by 3 bases, with 7 bases between. The CDR3, as DNA: TGTGCCAGCAGCTTATGGGGGGAAGAGACCCAGTACTTC. As protein: CASSLWGEETQYF. Using reference TRBV7-9 and TRBJ2-5 for the parts outside the CDR3, the full variable domain is DTGVSQNPRHKITKRGQNVTFRCDPISEHNRLYWYRQTLGQGPEFLTYFQNEAQLEKSRLLSDRFSAERPKGSFSTLEIQRTEQGDSAMYLCASSLWGEETQYFGPGTRLLVL.

The table lists this clonotype with many counts. The V gene is TRBV20-1, the J gene TRBJ1-1; a possible D gene is TRBD1 (5 bases). The CDR3 extends over 13 amino acids. The germline gives CDR1 DFQATT, CDR2 SNEGSKA (reference sequence). Trimming pared 0 bases from V and 7 bases from J, leaving 12 bases between. DNA of the CDR3: TGCAGTGCTAGAGATCTATCAGGGTTTGAAGCTTTCTTT. It codes for CSARDLSGFEAFF.

This clonotype was counted many times. The rearrangement links TRBV12-3 or TRBV12-4 to TRBJ2-1; 9 positions match TRBD1. The CDR3 runs 16 residues. Germline trimming cut 5 bases from V and 3 bases from J; bases unmatched to any gene: 8. CDR3 loop: CASSGGQGRGYNEQFF. As DNA, the CDR3 is TGTGCCAGCAGTGGGGGACAGGGTCGGGGCTACAATGAGCAGTTCTTC.

This clonotype was seen repeatedly, ten times or more. The J gene is TRBJ2-7, the V gene TRBV24-1; 7 bases agree with TRBD2. The ends lost 4 bases at V and 2 bases at J; junction bases unmatched: 7. Germline CDR1 reads KGHDR; CDR2 reads SFDVKD. The CDR3 contains 15 residues. The CDR3 region is CATSDGGRGAYEQYF. The CDR3, as DNA: TGTGCCACCAGTGACGGAGGCCGGGGGGCCTACGAGCAGTACTTC.

This clonotype showed up many times. The chain recombines TRBV20-1 with TRBJ2-3, with 9 bases identical to TRBD2. This CDR3 contains 15 residues. Germline values: CDR1 DFQATT, CDR2 SNEGSKA (reference sequence). V was clipped by 0 bases and J by 9 bases; unmatched bases: 10. CDR3 DNA sequence: TGCAGTGCTAGAGATTCGGGTAGCGGGGGAAAGACGCAGTATTTT. Translation: CSARDSGSGGKTQYF.

Many counts were recorded for this clonotype. The chain couples TRBV6-2 or TRBV6-3 to TRBJ2-5; 8 nucleotides align to TRBD1. The CDR3 is made up of 15 amino acids. Germline CDR1 reads MNHEY; CDR2 reads SVGEGT. The V gene end was trimmed by 4 bases and the J gene end by 5 bases; junction bases not matched to a gene: 9. Written as DNA, the CDR3 is TGTGCCAGCAGTTGGGACAGGACCCCCTGGGAGACCCAGTACTTC. As protein: CASSWDRTPWETQYF.

This clonotype has a count of ten or more. The genes are TRBV20-1 and TRBJ2-1; D might be TRBD2 (7 bases). V was clipped by 3 bases and J by 5 bases, with 11 bases between them. From germline, CDR1 is DFQATT and CDR2 SNEGSKA (reference sequence). This CDR3 is 13 amino acids long. The CDR3 is CSARRGRNNEQFF. The CDR3, as DNA: TGCAGTGCTAGGCGGGGGCGTAACAATGAGCAGTTCTTC.

About this clonotype: A much larger clone differs by one base, so this may be a read error. The chain recombines TRBV2 with TRBJ2-1; D may correspond to TRBD1 or TRBD2 (7 bases each). CDR1 is SNHLY, CDR2 FYNNEI, per germline. This CDR3 spans 15 amino acids. CDR3 bases: TGTACCAGCAGTGAACGACAGGGAGGGTACAATGAGCAGTTCTTC. The encoded protein is CTSSERQGGYNEQFF. Filled out from reference TRBV2 and TRBJ2-1, the complete variable domain reads EPEVTQTPSHQVTQMGQEVILRCVPISNHLYFYWYRQILGQKVEFLVSFYNNEISEKSEIFDDQFSVERPDGSNFTLKIRSTKLEDSAMYFCTSSERQGGYNEQFFGPGTRLTVL.

This clonotype was observed many times. This chain links TRBV27 with TRBJ1-4, with a weak D call TRBD1 (6 bases). This CDR3 region has 18 residues. CDR1 and CDR2 (germline): MNHEY, SMNVEV (reference sequence). V lost 3 bases, J lost 5 bases, and 22 bases lay in between. Written as DNA, the CDR3 is TGTGCCAGCAGTTTCTCCGGGACAAAACGCCCCCGGAATGAAAAACTGTTTTTT. Translated, it gives CASSFSGTKRPRNEKLFF.

This clonotype was observed at least ten times. The V gene is TRBV5-4, the J gene TRBJ2-3; perhaps TRBD1 as D (6 bases). Trimming cost V 0 bases and J 0 bases, with 8 bases left between them. The CDR3 spans 15 residues. CDR1 and CDR2 from the germline V gene are SGHNT and YYREEE (reference sequence). The CDR3 spells CASSLVGASTDTQYF. The CDR3 nucleotides read TGTGCCAGCAGCTTGGTGGGGGCCAGCACAGATACGCAGTATTTT.

This clonotype was counted between two and nine times. The V call is TRBV5-5, the J call TRBJ1-1; 7 nucleotides align to TRBD1. After removal of 2 bases from V and 2 bases from J, the junction contained 6 bases not matched to a gene. The germline V gene has CDR1 SGHKS and CDR2 YYEKEE (reference sequence). This CDR3 has 15 amino acids. The CDR3 reads CASSFLQGLNTEAFF. The CDR3 DNA is TGTGCCAGCAGCTTTCTACAGGGGTTAAACACTGAAGCTTTCTTT.

This clonotype was counted ten times or more. This chain links TRBV2 with TRBJ2-2, with 12 bases that match TRBD2. Germline-derived CDR1 and CDR2 are SNHLY and FYNNEI. The CDR3 length is 16 residues. Unmatched junction bases numbered 7, after V lost 6 bases and J lost 5 bases. The CDR3 coding sequence is TGTGCCAGCAGGCCCCCACTAGCGGGAGGAACCGGGGAGCTGTTTTTT. This codes for CASRPPLAGGTGELFF.